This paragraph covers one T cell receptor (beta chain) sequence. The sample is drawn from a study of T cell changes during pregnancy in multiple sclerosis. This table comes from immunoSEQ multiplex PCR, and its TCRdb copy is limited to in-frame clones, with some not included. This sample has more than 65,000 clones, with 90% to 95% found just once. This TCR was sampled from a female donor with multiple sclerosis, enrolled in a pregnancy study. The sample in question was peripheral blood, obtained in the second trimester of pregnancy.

CDR3 region: CASSQELSYEQYF. In DNA, the CDR3 is TGCGCCAGCAGCCAAGAACTTTCTTACGAGCAGTACTTC. The chain recombines TRBV4-3 with TRBJ2-7; D gene ambiguous. The CDR3 has 13 residues. The germline CDR1 and CDR2 sequences are LGHNA and YSLEER. Trimming removed 0 bases from V and 4 bases from J, with 7 bases in between.